Shown below are 21 T cell receptor beta chains from a single sample sequenced in a study of T cells in Graves' hyperthyroidism and ophthalmopathy (dated by TCRdb to the late 2010s). The library relied on multiplex PCR. Sequencing instrument: Illumina HiSeq 2000. Amplification of TCR beta CDR3 regions was carried out from RNA transcripts. The first round of RT-PCR for the TCR CDR3 was performed with the HTBI primer set and the Qiagen OneStep RT-PCR kit. The public reads were run again by TCRdb, first through fastp at Q25 and then through MiXCR, and only productive beta chains were kept. Every entry covers one CDR3 protein and lists the most common genes and DNA from its rows. The sample yields about 300,000 distinct CDR3 sequences; about an eighth were counted once. The biggest ten clones account for 6% to 8% of the sample. The sequenced material came from blood. Every receptor here comes from a woman under 40 with Graves' hyperthyroidism that later progressed to Graves' ophthalmopathy.

This clonotype was counted ten times or more. The chain is built from TRBV2 and TRBJ1-4; D ambiguous. Trimming stripped 1 base from V and 2 bases from J, with 8 bases between. The CDR3 runs to 15 residues. Per the germline V gene, CDR1 is SNHLY and CDR2 is FYNNEI. CDR3 sequence (DNA): TGTGCCAGCAGTGAAGAAGGGAGGACTAATGAAAAACTGTTTTTT. It codes for CASSEEGRTNEKLFF.

The rearrangement uses TRBV4-2 and TRBJ1-5; D unresolved. The CDR3 contains 15 residues. Trimming stripped 4 bases from V and 6 bases from J, with 16 bases between. Germline CDR1 reads LGHNA; CDR2 reads YNFKEQ. CDR3 sequence: CASSPDNTVGQPQHF. The CDR3 nucleotides read TGTGCCAGCAGCCCAGATAACACTGTGGGTCAGCCCCAGCATTTT.

V is TRBV7-9 and J is TRBJ2-5; tentatively, D is TRBD1 (5 bases). CDR1 is SEHNR and CDR2 is FQNEAQ in the germline V gene (reference sequence). The ends were cut back, 3 bases at V and 5 bases at J, with 16 bases in the middle. The CDR3 is made up of 15 amino acids. The CDR3 nucleotides are TGTGCCAGCAGCTTGGCCGGTGGGGCCGGGGAGACCCAGTACTTC. Translating it yields CASSLAGGAGETQYF.

The sample holds many counts of this clonotype. The chain combines TRBV5-1 with TRBJ2-1; D might be TRBD2 (5 bases). CDR3 length: 16 residues. The germline V gene has CDR1 SGHRS and CDR2 YFSETQ. Trimming cost V 0 bases and J 6 bases, with 16 bases left between them. The CDR3 protein is CASSLDAGMGLNEQFF. Written as DNA, the CDR3 is TGCGCCAGCAGCTTGGACGCCGGGATGGGTCTCAATGAGCAGTTCTTC. Together with reference TRBV5-1 and TRBJ2-1, the CDR3 gives the full variable domain: KAGVTQTPRYLIKTRGQQVTLSCSPISGHRSVSWYQQTPGQGLQFLFEYFSETQRNKGNFPGRFSGRQFSNSRSEMNVSTLELGDSALYLCASSLDAGMGLNEQFFGPGTRLTVL.

Ten or more counts support this clonotype. This rearrangement joins TRBV7-3 to TRBJ2-5; 11 positions agree with TRBD2. Per the germline V gene, CDR1 is SGHTA and CDR2 is FQGTGA. V trimming: 5 bases; J trimming: 3 bases; junction bases outside the gene matches: 14. The CDR3 runs to 18 residues. Written as DNA, the CDR3 is TGTGCCAGCAGCCCCGGGACTAGCGGAGCCGGCCCCGAAGAGACCCAGTACTTC. Translation gives CASSPGTSGAGPEETQYF.

This clonotype was picked up many times. The rearrangement uses TRBV7-2 and TRBJ2-1; D gene uncertain. The CDR3 contains 14 residues. Germline CDR1 SGHTA, CDR2 FQGNSA. With 2 bases removed from V and 5 bases from J, the gap between germline ends came to 10 bases. The CDR3 nucleotides are TGTGCCAGCAGCTTATCCATCGGTAACAATGAGCAGTTCTTC. Its translation is CASSLSIGNNEQFF. Using reference TRBV7-2 and TRBJ2-1 for the parts outside the CDR3, the full variable domain is GAGVSQSPSNKVTEKGKDVELRCDPISGHTALYWYRQSLGQGLEFLIYFQGNSAPDKSGLPSDRFSAERTGGSVSTLTIQRTQQEDSAVYLCASSLSIGNNEQFFGPGTRLTVL.

This clonotype was observed many times. J is TRBJ2-7 and V is TRBV28; D assignment may be TRBD1 or TRBD2 (5 bases each). This CDR3 spans 11 amino acids. CDR1 is MDHEN, CDR2 SYDVKM, per germline. V lost 10 bases and J lost 6, with 13 bases in between. CDR3 sequence (DNA): TGTGCCACCCTCGAGGGGTTCGAGCAGTACTTC. Translation gives CATLEGFEQYF.

This clonotype was seen at least ten times. The rearrangement uses TRBV11-3 and TRBJ2-1; tentative D call: TRBD1 (7 bases). Germline CDR1 SGHNT, CDR2 YENEEA. The ends were cut back, 5 bases at V and 0 bases at J, with 20 bases in the middle. The CDR3 contains 18 residues. CDR3 loop: CASSPGGWGDSSYNEQFF. The CDR3 DNA reads TGTGCCAGCAGCCCAGGAGGTTGGGGGGACAGCTCCTACAATGAGCAGTTCTTC.

This clonotype has a count of ten or more. This chain uses TRBV24-1 with TRBJ2-5; the match to TRBD1 covers 10 bases. The J segment lost 2 bases and the V segment lost 4 bases, leaving 3 bases of the junction unmatched. Germline V gene lookup returns CDR1 KGHDR and CDR2 SFDVKD. CDR3 length equals 15 residues. CDR3 bases: TGTGCCACCAGTGAATTGGACAGGGGGCAAGAGACCCAGTACTTC. Amino acids: CATSELDRGQETQYF.

The sample holds many counts of this clonotype. The chain combines TRBV7-2 with TRBJ2-1; 9 nucleotides match TRBD2. Germline values: CDR1 SGHTA, CDR2 FQGNSA. The CDR3 runs 15 residues. V was pared by 5 bases and J by 2 bases, with 4 bases of the junction left unmatched. The CDR3 nucleotides read TGTGCCAGCAGCCCCTTAGCGGGGGCCTACAATGAGCAGTTCTTC. Translating it yields CASSPLAGAYNEQFF.

This clonotype has at least ten counts. The V gene is TRBV12-3 or TRBV12-4, the J gene TRBJ2-7; 10 bases are a match to TRBD2. The CDR3 runs to 15 residues. Trimming at V came to 6 bases and at J to 0 bases, leaving 5 bases not matched to a gene. The CDR3 here is CASSSGLADSYEQYF. The CDR3 coding sequence is TGTGCCAGCAGCTCTGGACTAGCGGACTCCTACGAGCAGTACTTC.

This clonotype has ten or more counts. The V gene is TRBV29-1, the J gene TRBJ1-2; no clear D gene. Germline CDR1 is SQVTM and CDR2 is ANQGSEA. The CDR3 is 13 residues long. The V and J ends lost 3 bases and 0 bases respectively, with 8 bases between them. CDR3 nucleotide sequence: TGCAGCGTTGAGCCGCTATCTAACTATGGCTACACCTTC. This gives the protein CSVEPLSNYGYTF.

This clonotype was counted many times. The chain recombines TRBV28 with TRBJ1-5; unclear D gene. The germline V and J ends were trimmed by 2 bases and 5 bases, with 13 bases remaining between them. The CDR3 runs to 15 residues. Per the germline V gene, CDR1 is MDHEN and CDR2 is SYDVKM. CDR3 nucleotides: TGTGCCAGCAGTTTAGTGACAAAGGGCTATCAGCCCCAGCATTTT. This gives the protein CASSLVTKGYQPQHF. Looking up the rest from reference TRBV28 and TRBJ1-5 gives the full variable domain: DVKVTQSSRYLVKRTGEKVFLECVQDMDHENMFWYRQDPGLGLRLIYFSYDVKMKEKGDIPEGYSVSREKKERFSLILESASTNQTSMYLCASSLVTKGYQPQHFGDGTRLSIL.

This rearrangement joins TRBV27 to TRBJ1-1, with D maybe TRBD1 (5 bases). The CDR3 is 15 amino acids. Deletions cut 5 bases from V and 4 bases from J, with 17 bases between. Germline CDR1 reads MNHEY; CDR2 reads SMNVEV (reference sequence). The CDR3 reads CASSAGIWKSTEAFF. In nucleotides, the CDR3 is TGTGCCAGCAGTGCAGGGATATGGAAGAGCACTGAAGCTTTCTTT.

This clonotype was seen at least ten times. The chain carries TRBV2 and TRBJ1-1; maybe TRBD1 (5 bases). The CDR3 runs to 14 residues. Trimming removed 10 bases at V and 5 bases at J, with 20 bases between. Germline values: CDR1 SNHLY, CDR2 FYNNEI. CDR3 DNA: TGTGCCACGAGCTCGGGGCCGCCCATAACTGAAGCTTTCTTT. Amino acid sequence: CATSSGPPITEAFF.

The chain carries TRBV20-1 and TRBJ2-3; the D gene is possibly TRBD2 (5 bases). Germline V lookup: CDR1 DFQATT, CDR2 SNEGSKA (reference sequence). The CDR3 is 17 amino acids. Trimming removed 0 bases at V and 2 bases at J, with 18 bases between. The CDR3 loop reads CSARDPIGAVLTDTQYF. In nucleotides, the CDR3 is TGCAGTGCTAGAGACCCAATAGGAGCGGTACTCACAGATACGCAGTATTTT.

This clonotype was recorded at least ten times. This chain connects TRBV28 to TRBJ2-7; maybe TRBD1 (7 bases). The length of the CDR3 is 12 residues. The germline V gene encodes CDR1 MDHEN and CDR2 SYDVKM. V dropped 9 bases and J dropped 3 bases, with 12 bases sitting between them. Here the CDR3 DNA reads TGTGCCAGTCAGGGGGGCGGCTACGAGCAGTACTTC. It encodes CASQGGGYEQYF.

In its sample, this clonotype was seen a few times. The rearrangement joins TRBV6-5 to TRBJ2-6; D not certain. The germline gives CDR1 MNHEY, CDR2 SVGAGI. Between the trimmed V and J ends, which lost 0 bases and 3 bases, there was a span of 9 bases. This CDR3 has 16 residues. The CDR3 loop is CASSYSTILGANVLTF. DNA for the CDR3: TGTGCCAGCAGTTACTCCACGATTCTTGGGGCCAACGTCCTGACTTTC.

This clonotype came up many times. The V gene is TRBV6-2 or TRBV6-3, the J gene TRBJ2-1; 9 positions match TRBD2. CDR3 length: 17 amino acids. In germline, CDR1 is MNHEY, CDR2 SVGEGT. Trimming cost V 2 bases and J 8 bases; bases outside gene matches: 13. CDR3 coding DNA: TGTGCCAGCAGTTACGTCATTGGCGGGAGGGCCGGAGATGAGCAGTTCTTC. It translates to CASSYVIGGRAGDEQFF.

This clonotype was detected ten times or more. V and J are TRBV29-1 and TRBJ2-1, with 7 bases that match TRBD1. V lost 4 bases, J lost 4 bases, and 4 bases stayed unmatched. In germline, CDR1 is SQVTM, CDR2 ANQGSEA. The CDR3 extends over 13 amino acids. DNA of the CDR3: TGCAGCGTTGCCGGGACAGCTTACAATGAGCAGTTCTTC. Its protein product is CSVAGTAYNEQFF.

This clonotype was recorded many times. The chain is built from TRBV28 and TRBJ2-1; D gene ambiguous. The CDR3 covers 14 residues. V was clipped by 3 bases and J by 4 bases, with 10 bases between them. The germline V gene has CDR1 MDHEN and CDR2 SYDVKM. The CDR3 DNA reads TGTGCCAGCAGTTTGTATTCAGGATACAATGAGCAGTTCTTC. It specifies CASSLYSGYNEQFF. Filled out from reference TRBV28 and TRBJ2-1, the complete variable domain reads DVKVTQSSRYLVKRTGEKVFLECVQDMDHENMFWYRQDPGLGLRLIYFSYDVKMKEKGDIPEGYSVSREKKERFSLILESASTNQTSMYLCASSLYSGYNEQFFGPGTRLTVL.